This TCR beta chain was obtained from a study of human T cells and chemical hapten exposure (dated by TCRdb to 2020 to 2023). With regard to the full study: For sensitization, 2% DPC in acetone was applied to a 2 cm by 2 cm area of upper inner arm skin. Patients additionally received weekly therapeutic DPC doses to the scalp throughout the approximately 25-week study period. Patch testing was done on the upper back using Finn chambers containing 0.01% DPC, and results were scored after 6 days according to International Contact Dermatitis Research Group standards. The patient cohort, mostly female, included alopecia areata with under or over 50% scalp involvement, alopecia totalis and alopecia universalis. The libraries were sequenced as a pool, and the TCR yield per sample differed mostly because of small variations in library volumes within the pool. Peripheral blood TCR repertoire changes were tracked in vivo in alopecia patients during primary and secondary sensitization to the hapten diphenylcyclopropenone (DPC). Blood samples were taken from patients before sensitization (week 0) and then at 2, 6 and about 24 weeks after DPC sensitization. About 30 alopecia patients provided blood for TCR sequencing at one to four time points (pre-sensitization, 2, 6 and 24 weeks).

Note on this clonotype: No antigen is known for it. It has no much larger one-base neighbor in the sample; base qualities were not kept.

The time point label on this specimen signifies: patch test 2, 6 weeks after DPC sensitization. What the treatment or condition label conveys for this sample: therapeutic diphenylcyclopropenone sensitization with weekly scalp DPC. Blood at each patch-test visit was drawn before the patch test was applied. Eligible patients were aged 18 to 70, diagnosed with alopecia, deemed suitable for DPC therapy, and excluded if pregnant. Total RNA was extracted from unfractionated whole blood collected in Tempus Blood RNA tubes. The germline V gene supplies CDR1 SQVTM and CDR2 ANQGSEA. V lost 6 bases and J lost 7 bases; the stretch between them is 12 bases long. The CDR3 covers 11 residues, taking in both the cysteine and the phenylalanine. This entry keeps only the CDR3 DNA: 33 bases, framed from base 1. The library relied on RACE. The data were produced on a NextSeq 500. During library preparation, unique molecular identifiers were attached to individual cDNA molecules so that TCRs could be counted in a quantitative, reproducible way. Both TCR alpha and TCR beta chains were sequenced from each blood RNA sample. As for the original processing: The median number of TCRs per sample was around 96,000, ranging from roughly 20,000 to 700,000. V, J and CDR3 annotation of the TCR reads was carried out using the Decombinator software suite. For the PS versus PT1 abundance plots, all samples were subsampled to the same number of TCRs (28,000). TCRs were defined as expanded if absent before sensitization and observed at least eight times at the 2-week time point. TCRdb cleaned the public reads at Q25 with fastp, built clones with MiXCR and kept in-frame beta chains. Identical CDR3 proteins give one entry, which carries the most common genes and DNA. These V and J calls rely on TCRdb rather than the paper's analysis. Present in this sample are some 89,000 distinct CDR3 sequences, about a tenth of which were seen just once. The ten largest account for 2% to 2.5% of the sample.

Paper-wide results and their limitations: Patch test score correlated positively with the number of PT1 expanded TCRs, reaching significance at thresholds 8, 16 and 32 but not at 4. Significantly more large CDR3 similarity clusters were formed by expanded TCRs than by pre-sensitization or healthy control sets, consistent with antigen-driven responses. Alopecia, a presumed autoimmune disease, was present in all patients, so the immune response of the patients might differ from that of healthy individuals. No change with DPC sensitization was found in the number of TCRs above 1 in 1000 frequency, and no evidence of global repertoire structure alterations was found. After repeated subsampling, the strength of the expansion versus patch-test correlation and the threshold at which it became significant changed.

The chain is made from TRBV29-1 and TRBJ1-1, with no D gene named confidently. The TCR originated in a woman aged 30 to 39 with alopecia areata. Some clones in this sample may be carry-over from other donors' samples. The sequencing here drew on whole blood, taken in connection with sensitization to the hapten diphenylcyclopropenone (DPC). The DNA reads TGCAGCGTATGGTGGGGAGTTGAAGCTTTCTTT. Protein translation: CSVWWGVEAFF.